This T cell receptor (beta chain) was captured by sequencing in a study of breast tumors, draining lymph nodes, adjacent tissues. Study findings and constraints: Data only fit, rather than demonstrated, lymph node origin of most tumor T cells. Tumors had less TCR diversity than lymph nodes, more than nontumor tissue. Luminal-like breast cancer showed significantly greater tumor-nontumor repertoire similarity than basal-like breast cancer did. Data fit most tumor T cells coming from lymph node, expanding in tumor.

This clonotype has at least ten counts. Its antigen is unknown. Axillary draining lymph nodes of breast cancer patients supplied the node samples. The CDR3 sequence is 14 residues long. Germline loops: CDR1 SGHDT, CDR2 YYEEEE. Between the trimmed V and J ends, which lost 3 bases and 3 bases, there was a span of 13 bases. One entry per CDR3 protein, called by TCRdb with MiXCR from the multiplex PCR reads. The table includes 200,000 to 300,000 distinct CDR3 sequences, roughly 30% detected once. The sample was axillary lymph node tissue. The TCR was taken from a female donor with breast cancer. Some clones in this sample may be carry-over from other donors' samples. The J gene is TRBJ2-7, the V gene TRBV5-6; possible D gene TRBD1, 7 bases. The CDR3 nucleotides are TGTGCCAGCAGCTGGAGGGACAGCCTCTACGAGCAGTACTTC. Translation gives CASSWRDSLYEQYF.